The sequence of this T cell receptor beta chain was determined in a study of T cell responses to AZD1222 COVID-19 vaccine. Study information: Second-dose recipients at about 4 or about 12 weeks were treated as one pooled group. General study findings and limits: Increases in Spike-specific TCR breadth and depth were seen after two AZD1222 doses. Repertoire samples came only from after the peak T cell response. A mostly white British donor set with more females was recruited, and clonal diversity was possibly underestimated.

Measured with immunoSEQ multiplex PCR; TCRdb has only the in-frame clones, and not every one. The table lists approximately 120,000 clones, about 91% of them singletons. About this clone itself: The antigen is unknown.

The CDR3 length is 15 residues. Germline loops: CDR1 KGHSH, CDR2 LQKENI. The V segment lost 2 bases and the J segment 4 bases; nucleotides outside the gene matches: 3. The V and J genes are TRBV18 and TRBJ2-5; 11 bases fit TRBD2. Sequencing was performed on peripheral blood, taken on day 0 of AZD1222 vaccination. The sequence came from an adult in good health. This CDR3 reads CASSPTSGSVETQYF. The CDR3 bases are TGTGCCAGCTCACCAACTAGCGGGAGCGTAGAGACCCAGTACTTC. The full variable domain, in which reference TRBV18 and TRBJ2-5 provide the parts outside the CDR3, is NAGVMQNPRHLVRRRGQEARLRCSPMKGHSHVYWYRQLPEEGLKFMVYLQKENIIDESGMPKERFSAEFPKEGPSILRIQQVVRGDSAAYFCASSPTSGSVETQYFGPGTRLLVL.